Sequencing of this TCR beta chain was carried out in a study of response to subunit inactivated influenza vaccine. With 5 bases clipped from V and 9 bases from J, the junction kept 7 bases outside the gene matches. Germline V CDR1 and CDR2: SQVTM, ANQGSEA. This CDR3 has 12 residues. MiXCR was run by TCRdb on the RT-PCR reads, yielding one entry per CDR3 protein. The repertoire holds about 610,000 distinct CDR3 sequences, with less than 15% as singletons. The TCR was taken from a man aged 50-60 years who received an inactivated influenza vaccine. V usage is TRBV29-1 and J usage is TRBJ1-1; 9 bases are shared with TRBD1. Specimen: PBMCs from blood, collected 11 to 12 days after vaccination. The CDR3 DNA reads as TGCAGCGTTAAAATGACAGGGGGGAAAGCTTTCTTT. This encodes CSVKMTGGKAFF. Combining the CDR3 with reference TRBV29-1 and TRBJ1-1 gives the whole variable domain SAVISQKPSRDICQRGTSLTIQCQVDSQVTMMFWYRQQPGQSLTLIATANQGSEATYESGFVIDKFPISRPNLTFSTLTVSNMSPEDSSIYLCSVKMTGGKAFFGQGTRLTVV.